This T cell receptor beta chain was obtained from a study of blood T cell repertoires in COVID-19. Study-wide background: Both acute and convalescent COVID-19 samples were obtained from the United States, Italy and Spain. PBMCs, B-cell-depleted T cells, or T cells provided the cDNA or gDNA that made up the material.

J lost 5 bases, V lost 3 bases, and 5 bases had no gene match. The CDR3 is made up of 14 amino acids. Germline V CDR1 and CDR2: SEHNR, FQNEAQ (reference sequence). Measured with immunoSEQ multiplex PCR; TCRdb has only the in-frame clones, and not every one. The table lists 290,000 or so clones, almost 85% of them singletons. V usage is TRBV7-9 and J usage is TRBJ1-1; 8 bases line up with TRBD1. Sequenced sample: peripheral blood. The TCR originated in a man over 45 with active or convalescent COVID-19. CDR3 sequence (DNA): TGTGCCAGCAGCTTTGCACAGGGGGGGACTGAAGCTTTCTTT. It specifies CASSFAQGGTEAFF.